The 18 T cell receptor beta chains below all came from one sample that was sequenced in a study of T-cell memory formation after mild COVID-19. Via MiXCR, TCRdb re-called the 5' RACE reads, giving one row per CDR3 protein. The sample holds hundreds of thousands of distinct CDR3 sequences, about 20% seen once. The material sequenced was PBMCs or a T cell subset sorted from them (not recorded which). The receptors derive from an adult woman who had mild COVID-19 (a few samples of this study predate the infection). Cell type and time point are not known.

This clonotype turned up a few times. The gene calls are TRBV3-1 and TRBJ2-5; 16 bases align to TRBD2. Germline V gene data show CDR1 as LGHDT and CDR2 as YNNKEL (reference sequence). After removal of 1 base from V and 5 bases from J, the junction contained 10 bases not matched to a gene. This CDR3 is built from 19 residues. For the CDR3, the DNA is TGTGCCAGCAGCCAAGGACCTGGGACTAGCGGGAGGGCGGCGGAGACCCAGTACTTC. Translation: CASSQGPGTSGRAAETQYF.

V usage is TRBV12-2 and J usage is TRBJ2-1; the table's D call of TRBD2 was not tested on the DNA. TRBV12-2 corresponds to a pseudogene. There are 12 residues in the CDR3. CDR3 DNA sequence: TGTGCAAGTCGCTTAGGACTAGCCCAGCAGTTCTTC. Its protein product is CASRLGLAQQFF.

V gene TRBV6-5 combines with J gene TRBJ2-1; 7 bases map to TRBD1. CDR3 length: 15 residues. CDR1 is MNHEY, CDR2 SVGAGI, per germline. V lost 6 bases and J lost 8; bases outside the gene matches: 13. CDR3 sequence reads: CASSRTGTVGDEQFF. CDR3 nucleotide sequence: TGTGCCAGCAGCCGGACGGGGACAGTTGGCGATGAGCAGTTCTTC.

This clonotype was seen only a few times. The chain combines TRBV7-3 with TRBJ1-2, with D possibly TRBD1 on 5 matching bases. The V end lost 5 bases, the J end lost 2 bases, and 12 bases lay between the germline ends. The germline CDR1 and CDR2 sequences are SGHTA and FQGTGA. The CDR3 runs 14 residues. The CDR3 region is CASSPDIGNYGYTF. CDR3 nucleotide sequence: TGTGCCAGCAGCCCGGACATTGGGAACTATGGCTACACCTTC.

The count of this clonotype is one. The chain has TRBV14 and TRBJ2-1; no clear D. V dropped 5 bases and J dropped 10 bases, with 12 bases sitting between them. The CDR3 length is 12 residues. Germline-derived CDR1 and CDR2 are SGHDN and FVKESK. Here the CDR3 reads CASSSSRWEQFF. The CDR3 coding sequence is TGTGCCAGCAGCTCCTCGCGGTGGGAGCAGTTCTTC.

Only one count was recorded for this clonotype. This chain connects TRBV24-1 to TRBJ1-1; 8 bases match TRBD1. The CDR3 runs 15 residues. CDR1 KGHDR and CDR2 SFDVKD come from the germline V gene. V shed 2 bases, J shed 2 bases, and the junction held 3 bases outside the gene matches. The CDR3 DNA reads TGTGCCACCAGTGATTGGACAGGGCCTAACACTGAAGCTTTCTTT. Its translation is CATSDWTGPNTEAFF.

The chain has TRBV5-6 and TRBJ2-5; 9 bases line up with TRBD2. Germline V CDR1 and CDR2: SGHDT, YYEEEE. J gave up 5 bases and V 4 bases, and 12 bases lay outside the gene matches. The CDR3 loop spans 16 amino acids. The CDR3 coding sequence is TGTGCCAGCAGCGCCACAGCGGGGGGAAGATTGGAGACCCAGTACTTC. This gives the protein CASSATAGGRLETQYF.

V gene TRBV12-3 or TRBV12-4 combines with J gene TRBJ2-7, with D uncertain. V was shortened by 1 base and J by 6 bases, with 7 bases between the two germline ends. The CDR3 extends over 12 amino acids. The CDR3, as DNA: TGTGCCAGCAGTTTAGGACCGCGCGAGCAGTACTTC. The encoded protein is CASSLGPREQYF.

V gene TRBV7-2 combines with J gene TRBJ1-5; no definite D call. CDR3 size: 14 residues. CDR1 is SGHTA and CDR2 is FQGNSA in the germline V gene. Trimming removed 5 bases at V and 7 bases at J, with 15 bases between. The CDR3 reads CASSERSGRQPQHF. DNA of the CDR3: TGTGCCAGCAGCGAACGTTCGGGGAGGCAGCCCCAGCATTTT.

In its sample, this clonotype was seen many times. CDR3 DNA sequence: TGTGCCAGCAGCCCCGGGACGGTGAACACTGAAGCTTTCTTT. This encodes CASSPGTVNTEAFF. The chain combines TRBV7-2 with TRBJ1-1; the D gene is possibly TRBD1 (5 bases). Germline assignment: CDR1 SGHTA and CDR2 FQGNSA. The CDR3 totals 14 residues. With 5 bases removed from V and 0 bases from J, the gap between germline ends came to 10 bases.

The table lists this clonotype with a count of one. The junction and the germline gene differ at one end; a read error may be behind it. This chain connects TRBV7-6 to TRBJ2-7, with TRBD2 identical over 14 bases. Per the germline V gene, CDR1 is SGHVS and CDR2 is FNYEAQ. The CDR3 has 14 amino acids. The CDR3 DNA is TGTGCCAGCAGCCTAGGGACTAGCGGGAGCTCCCATAACTTC. It codes for CASSLGTSGSSHNF. Based on the CDR3 plus reference TRBV7-6 and TRBJ2-7, the full variable domain is GAGVSQSPRYKVTKRGQDVALRCDPISGHVSLYWYRQALGQGPEFLTYFNYEAQQDKSGLPNDRFSAERPEGSISTLTIQRTEQRDSAMYRCASSLGTSGSSHNFGPGTRLTVT.

This clonotype occurred a few times. V and J are TRBV7-8 and TRBJ1-6; D may be TRBD1 (6 bases). The CDR3 contains 16 residues. The V gene's germline CDR1 is SGHVS and CDR2 FQNEAQ. Trimming took 1 base from V and 8 from J, leaving 15 bases between them. CDR3 sequence: CASSLGLTGGDSPLHF. The CDR3 nucleotides are TGTGCCAGCAGCTTAGGTTTGACAGGAGGGGATTCACCCCTCCACTTT.

This clonotype showed up just a few times. This chain joins TRBV20-1 and TRBJ2-1, with D hard to call. CDR1 is DFQATT and CDR2 is SNEGSKA in the germline V gene (reference sequence). There are 15 residues in the CDR3. V was shortened by 3 bases and J by 4 bases, with 16 bases between the two germline ends. In DNA form, the CDR3 reads TGCAGTGCTAGTCCACGGGCGTTACTTTACAATGAGCAGTTCTTC. Translation gives CSASPRALLYNEQFF.

V is TRBV6-5 and J is TRBJ2-1; TRBD2 matches at 8 bases. The V and J ends lost 4 bases and 9 bases, in that order; junction bases with no gene match: 20. The germline V gene encodes CDR1 MNHEY and CDR2 SVGAGI. The CDR3 covers 18 residues. CDR3 DNA sequence: TGTGCCAGCAGTTCGGGTCCCGGGACTAGTGGGTGGGGTGGTGAGCAGTTCTTC. Translating it yields CASSSGPGTSGWGGEQFF.

V and J are TRBV7-9 and TRBJ2-2; 7 bases fit TRBD2. Germline V lookup: CDR1 SEHNR, CDR2 FQNEAQ (reference sequence). The junction had 6 bases not matched to a gene; V was cut back by 5 bases and J by 9 bases. The CDR3 extends over 13 amino acids. The CDR3 DNA sequence: TGTGCCAGCAGCCCAGCGGGACTTTGGGAGCTGTTTTTT. This gives the protein CASSPAGLWELFF.

The chain has TRBV7-2 and TRBJ1-1, with 7 bases that match TRBD1. Germline CDR1 is SGHTA and CDR2 is FQGNSA. This CDR3 spans 16 amino acids. Trimming cost V 6 bases and J 0 bases; bases outside gene matches: 10. CDR3 region: CASRPKLGQMNTEAFF. As DNA, the CDR3 is TGTGCCAGCAGACCCAAACTGGGACAGATGAACACTGAAGCTTTCTTT.

V gene TRBV12-3 or TRBV12-4 combines with J gene TRBJ1-1; 9 nucleotides match TRBD1. This CDR3 has 14 residues. V lost 6 bases to trimming and J lost 8 bases; unmatched junction nucleotides: 10. In nucleotides, the CDR3 is TGTGCCAGCAGACAATCGGGGACAGGGAAGGAAGCTTTCTTT. Translated: CASRQSGTGKEAFF.

The CDR3 DNA reads TGTGCCAGCAGCTTAGGGGACGGCCGGGACAGGTACCAAGAGACCCAGTACTTC. It translates to CASSLGDGRDRYQETQYF. The gene calls are TRBV7-9 and TRBJ2-5, with 8 bases lining up with TRBD1. Germline CDR1 is SEHNR and CDR2 is FQNEAQ (reference sequence). The CDR3 runs 18 residues. J was trimmed by 0 bases and V by 1 base; bases with no gene match: 10.